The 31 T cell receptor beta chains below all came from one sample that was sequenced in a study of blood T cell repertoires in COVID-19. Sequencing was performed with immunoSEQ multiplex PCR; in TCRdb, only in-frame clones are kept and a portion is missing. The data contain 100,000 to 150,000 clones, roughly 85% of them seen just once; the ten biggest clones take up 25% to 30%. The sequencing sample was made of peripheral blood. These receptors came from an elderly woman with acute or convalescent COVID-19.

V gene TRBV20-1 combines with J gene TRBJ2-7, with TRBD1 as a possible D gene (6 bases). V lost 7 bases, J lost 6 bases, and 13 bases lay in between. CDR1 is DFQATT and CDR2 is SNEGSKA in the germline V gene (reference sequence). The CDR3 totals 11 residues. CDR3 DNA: TGCAGTGGACATCAGGGGAGCGAGCAGTACTTC. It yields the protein CSGHQGSEQYF.

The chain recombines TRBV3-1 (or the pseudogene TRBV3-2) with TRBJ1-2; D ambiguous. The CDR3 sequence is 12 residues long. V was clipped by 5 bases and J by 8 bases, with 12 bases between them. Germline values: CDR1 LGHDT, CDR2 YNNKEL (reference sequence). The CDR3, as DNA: TGTGCCAGCAGCGGGCCAGCTAACGGCTACACCTTC. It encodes CASSGPANGYTF.

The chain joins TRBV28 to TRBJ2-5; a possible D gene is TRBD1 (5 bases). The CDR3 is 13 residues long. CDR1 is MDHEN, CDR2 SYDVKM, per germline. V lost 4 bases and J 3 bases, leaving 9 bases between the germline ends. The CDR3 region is CASSYSTEETQYF. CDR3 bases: TGTGCCAGCAGTTATTCGACAGAAGAGACCCAGTACTTC.

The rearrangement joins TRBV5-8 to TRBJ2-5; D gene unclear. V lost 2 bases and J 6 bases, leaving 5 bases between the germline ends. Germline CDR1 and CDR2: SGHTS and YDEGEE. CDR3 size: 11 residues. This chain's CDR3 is CASSFSQTQYF. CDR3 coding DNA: TGTGCCAGCAGCTTCTCCCAGACCCAGTACTTC.

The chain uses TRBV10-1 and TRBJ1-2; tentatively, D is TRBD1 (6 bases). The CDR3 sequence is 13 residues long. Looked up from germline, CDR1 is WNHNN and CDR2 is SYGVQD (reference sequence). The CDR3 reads CASREGGNYGYTF. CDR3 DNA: TGCGCATCAAGGGAGGGGGGTAACTATGGCTACACCTTC.

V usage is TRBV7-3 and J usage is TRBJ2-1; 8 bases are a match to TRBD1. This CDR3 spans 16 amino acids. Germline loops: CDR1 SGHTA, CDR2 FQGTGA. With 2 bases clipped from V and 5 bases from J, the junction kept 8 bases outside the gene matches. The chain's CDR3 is CASSLGRTGWDNEQFF. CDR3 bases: TGTGCCAGCAGCTTAGGACGGACAGGGTGGGACAATGAGCAGTTCTTC.

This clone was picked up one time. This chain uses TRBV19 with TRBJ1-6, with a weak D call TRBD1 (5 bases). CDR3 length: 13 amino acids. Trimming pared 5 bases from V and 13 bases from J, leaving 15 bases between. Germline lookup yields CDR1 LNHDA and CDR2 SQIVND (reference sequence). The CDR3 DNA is TGTGCCAGTAGTTTCGACAGTTTGAGGCCCCTCCACTTT. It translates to CASSFDSLRPLHF.

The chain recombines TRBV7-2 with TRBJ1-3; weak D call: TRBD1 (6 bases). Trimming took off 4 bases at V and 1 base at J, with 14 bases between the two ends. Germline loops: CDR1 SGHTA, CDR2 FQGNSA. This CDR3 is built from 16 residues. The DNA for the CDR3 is TGTGCCAGCAGCTCGAACAGGGAGATGTCTGGAAACACCATATATTTT. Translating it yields CASSSNREMSGNTIYF.

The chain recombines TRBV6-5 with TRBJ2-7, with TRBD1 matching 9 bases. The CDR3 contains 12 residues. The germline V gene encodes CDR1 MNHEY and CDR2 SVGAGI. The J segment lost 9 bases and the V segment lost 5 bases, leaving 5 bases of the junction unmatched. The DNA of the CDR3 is TGTGCCAGCAGTAACGGACAGGGGAGGCAGTACGTC. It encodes CASSNGQGRQYV.

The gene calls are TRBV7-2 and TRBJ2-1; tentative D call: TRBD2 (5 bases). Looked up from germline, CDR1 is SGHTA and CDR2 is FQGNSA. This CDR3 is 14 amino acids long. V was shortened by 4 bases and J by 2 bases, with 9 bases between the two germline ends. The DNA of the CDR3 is TGTGCCAGCAGCTCGTACGGGGCCTACAATGAGCAGTTCTTC. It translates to CASSSYGAYNEQFF. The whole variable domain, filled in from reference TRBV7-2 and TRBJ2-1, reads GAGVSQSPSNKVTEKGKDVELRCDPISGHTALYWYRQSLGQGLEFLIYFQGNSAPDKSGLPSDRFSAERTGGSVSTLTIQRTQQEDSAVYLCASSSYGAYNEQFFGPGTRLTVL.

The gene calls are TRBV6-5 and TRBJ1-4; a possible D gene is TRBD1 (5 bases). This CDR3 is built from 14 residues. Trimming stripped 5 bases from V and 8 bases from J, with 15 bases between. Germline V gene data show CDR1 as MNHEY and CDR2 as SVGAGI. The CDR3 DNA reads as TGTGCCAGCAGTACACAGGTTCCCCCCGAAAAACTGTTTTTT. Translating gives CASSTQVPPEKLFF.

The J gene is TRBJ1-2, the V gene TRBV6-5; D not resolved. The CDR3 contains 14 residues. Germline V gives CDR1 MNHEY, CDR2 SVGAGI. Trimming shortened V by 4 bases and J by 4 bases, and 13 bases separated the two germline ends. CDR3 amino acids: CASSSPGGAYGYTF. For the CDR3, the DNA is TGTGCCAGCAGTTCCCCTGGCGGAGCCTATGGCTACACCTTC.

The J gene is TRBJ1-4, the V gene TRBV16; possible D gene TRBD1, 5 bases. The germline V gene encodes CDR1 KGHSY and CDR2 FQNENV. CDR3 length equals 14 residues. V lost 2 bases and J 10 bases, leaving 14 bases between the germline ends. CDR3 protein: CASSQGAQTGKLFF. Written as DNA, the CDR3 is TGTGCCAGCAGCCAAGGGGCCCAAACGGGAAAACTGTTTTTT.

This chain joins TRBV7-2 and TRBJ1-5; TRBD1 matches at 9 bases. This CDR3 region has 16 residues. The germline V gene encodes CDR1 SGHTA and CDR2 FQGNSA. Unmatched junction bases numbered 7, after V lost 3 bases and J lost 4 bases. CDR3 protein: CASSFATGGGNQPQHF. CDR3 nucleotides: TGTGCCAGCAGCTTTGCGACAGGGGGTGGAAATCAGCCCCAGCATTTT. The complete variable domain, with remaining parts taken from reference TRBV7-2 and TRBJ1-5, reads GAGVSQSPSNKVTEKGKDVELRCDPISGHTALYWYRQSLGQGLEFLIYFQGNSAPDKSGLPSDRFSAERTGGSVSTLTIQRTQQEDSAVYLCASSFATGGGNQPQHFGDGTRLSIL.

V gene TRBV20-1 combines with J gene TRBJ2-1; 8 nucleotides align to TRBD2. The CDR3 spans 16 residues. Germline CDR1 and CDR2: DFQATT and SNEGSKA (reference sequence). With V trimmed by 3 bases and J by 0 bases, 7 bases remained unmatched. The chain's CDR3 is CSASPSGGVSYNEQFF. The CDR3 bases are TGCAGTGCTAGTCCCAGCGGGGGAGTCTCCTACAATGAGCAGTTCTTC.

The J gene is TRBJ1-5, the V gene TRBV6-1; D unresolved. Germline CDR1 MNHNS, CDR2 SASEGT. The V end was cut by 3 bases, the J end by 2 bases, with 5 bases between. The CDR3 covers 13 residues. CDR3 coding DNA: TGTGCCAGCAGTGAGACTCGCAATCAGCCCCAGCATTTT. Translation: CASSETRNQPQHF.

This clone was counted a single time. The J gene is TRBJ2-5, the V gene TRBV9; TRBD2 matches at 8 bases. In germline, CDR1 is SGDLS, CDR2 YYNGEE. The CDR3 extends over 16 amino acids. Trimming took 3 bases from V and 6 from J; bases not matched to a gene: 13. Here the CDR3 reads CASSAARSAGVKTQYF. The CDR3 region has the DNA TGTGCCAGCAGCGCCGCGCGCTCAGCGGGGGTGAAGACCCAGTACTTC.

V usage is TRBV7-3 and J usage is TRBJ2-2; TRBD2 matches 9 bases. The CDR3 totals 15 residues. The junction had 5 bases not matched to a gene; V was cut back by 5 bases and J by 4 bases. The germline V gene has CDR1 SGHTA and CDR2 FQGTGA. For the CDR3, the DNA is TGTGCCAGCAGCCGTAGCGGGGGACCCACCGGGGAGCTGTTTTTT. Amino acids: CASSRSGGPTGELFF.

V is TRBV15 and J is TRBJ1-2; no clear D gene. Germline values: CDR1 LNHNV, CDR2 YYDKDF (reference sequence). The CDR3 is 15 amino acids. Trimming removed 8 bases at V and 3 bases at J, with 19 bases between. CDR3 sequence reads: CATRAEARYDYGYTF. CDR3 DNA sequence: TGTGCCACCCGAGCGGAGGCCCGATACGACTATGGCTACACCTTC.

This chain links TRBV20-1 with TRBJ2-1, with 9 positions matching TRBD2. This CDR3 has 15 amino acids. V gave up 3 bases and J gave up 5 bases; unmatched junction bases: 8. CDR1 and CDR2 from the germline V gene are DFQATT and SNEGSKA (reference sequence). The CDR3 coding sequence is TGCAGTGCTAGTGACGGCGGGGGGGGCCACAATGAGCAGTTCTTC. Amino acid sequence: CSASDGGGGHNEQFF.

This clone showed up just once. The CDR3 sequence is CASSSRGGRMKNEKLFF. Written as DNA, the CDR3 is TGTGCCAGCAGCTCACGAGGAGGAAGGATGAAGAATGAAAAACTGTTTTTT. The chain combines TRBV7-6 with TRBJ1-4; D not certain. Trimming took off 4 bases at V and 5 bases at J, with 20 bases between the two ends. Germline values: CDR1 SGHVS, CDR2 FNYEAQ. There are 17 residues in the CDR3.

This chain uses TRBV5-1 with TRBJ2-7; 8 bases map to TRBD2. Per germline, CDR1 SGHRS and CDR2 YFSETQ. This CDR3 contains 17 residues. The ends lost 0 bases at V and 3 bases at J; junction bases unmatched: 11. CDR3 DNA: TGCGCCAGCAGCTTGGAATTAGCGGGGACGACAGGCTACGAGCAGTACTTC. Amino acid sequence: CASSLELAGTTGYEQYF. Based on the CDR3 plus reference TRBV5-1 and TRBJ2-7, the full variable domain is KAGVTQTPRYLIKTRGQQVTLSCSPISGHRSVSWYQQTPGQGLQFLFEYFSETQRNKGNFPGRFSGRQFSNSRSEMNVSTLELGDSALYLCASSLELAGTTGYEQYFGPGTRLTVT.

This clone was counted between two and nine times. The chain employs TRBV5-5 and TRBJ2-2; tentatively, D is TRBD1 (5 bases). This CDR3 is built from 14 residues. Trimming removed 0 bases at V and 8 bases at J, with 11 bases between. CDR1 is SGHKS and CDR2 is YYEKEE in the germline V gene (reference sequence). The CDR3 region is CASSLAGILGELFF. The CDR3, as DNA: TGTGCCAGCAGCTTGGCAGGGATTTTGGGGGAGCTGTTTTTT. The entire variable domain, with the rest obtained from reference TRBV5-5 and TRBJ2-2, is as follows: DAGVTQSPTHLIKTRGQQVTLRCSPISGHKSVSWYQQVLGQGPQFIFQYYEKEERGRGNFPDRFSARQFPNYSSELNVNALLLGDSALYLCASSLAGILGELFFGEGSRLTVL.

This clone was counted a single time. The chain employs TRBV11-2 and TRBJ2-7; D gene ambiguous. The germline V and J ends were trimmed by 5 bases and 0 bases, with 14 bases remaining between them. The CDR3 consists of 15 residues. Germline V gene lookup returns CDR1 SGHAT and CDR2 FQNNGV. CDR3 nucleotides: TGTGCCAGCAGCCACCCCCCGACAACCTCCTACGAGCAGTACTTC. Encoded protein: CASSHPPTTSYEQYF.

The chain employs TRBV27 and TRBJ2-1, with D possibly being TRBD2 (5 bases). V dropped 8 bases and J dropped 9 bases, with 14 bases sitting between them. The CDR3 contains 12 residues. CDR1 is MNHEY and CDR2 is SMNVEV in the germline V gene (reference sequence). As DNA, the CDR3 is TGTGCCAGCGCGAGGCTAGCAGGTGAGCAGTTCTTC. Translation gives CASARLAGEQFF.

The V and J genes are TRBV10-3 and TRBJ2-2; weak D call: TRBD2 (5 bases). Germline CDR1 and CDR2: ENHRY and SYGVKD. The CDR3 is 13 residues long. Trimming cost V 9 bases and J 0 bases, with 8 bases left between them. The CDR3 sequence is CAISGTNTGELFF. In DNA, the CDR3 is TGTGCCATTTCGGGAACGAACACCGGGGAGCTGTTTTTT.

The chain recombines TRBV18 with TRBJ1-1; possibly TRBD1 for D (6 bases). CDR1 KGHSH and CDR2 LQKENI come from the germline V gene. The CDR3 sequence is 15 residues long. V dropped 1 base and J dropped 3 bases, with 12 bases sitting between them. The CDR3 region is CASSPQGQGYTEAFF. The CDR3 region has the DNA TGTGCCAGCTCACCACAAGGGCAGGGGTACACTGAAGCTTTCTTT.

The CDR3 here is CATARGGSETQYF. The DNA for the CDR3 is TGTGCCACCGCGCGAGGAGGGTCGGAGACCCAGTACTTC. The rearrangement joins TRBV24-1 to TRBJ2-5, with D perhaps TRBD2 (6 bases). The CDR3 extends over 13 amino acids. Germline V gene data show CDR1 as KGHDR and CDR2 as SFDVKD. Between the trimmed V and J ends, which lost 9 bases and 5 bases, there was a span of 15 bases.

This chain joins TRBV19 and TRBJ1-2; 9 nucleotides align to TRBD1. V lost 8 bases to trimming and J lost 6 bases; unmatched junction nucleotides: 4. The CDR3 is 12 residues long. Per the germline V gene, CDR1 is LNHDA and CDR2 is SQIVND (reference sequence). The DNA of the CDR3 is TGTGCCAGTGACAGGGGGAGTAATGGCTACACCTTC. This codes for CASDRGSNGYTF.

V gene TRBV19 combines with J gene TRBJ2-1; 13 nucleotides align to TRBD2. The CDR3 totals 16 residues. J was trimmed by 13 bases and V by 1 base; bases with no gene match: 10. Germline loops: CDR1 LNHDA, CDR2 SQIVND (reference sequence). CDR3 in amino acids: CASSIVTVRLAGGQFF. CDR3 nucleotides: TGTGCCAGTAGTATAGTCACCGTGAGACTAGCGGGGGGCCAGTTCTTC. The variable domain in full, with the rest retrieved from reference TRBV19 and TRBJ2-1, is DGGITQSPKYLFRKEGQNVTLSCEQNLNHDAMYWYRQDPGQGLRLIYYSQIVNDFQKGDIAEGYSVSREKKESFPLTVTSAQKNPTAFYLCASSIVTVRLAGGQFFGPGTRLTVL.

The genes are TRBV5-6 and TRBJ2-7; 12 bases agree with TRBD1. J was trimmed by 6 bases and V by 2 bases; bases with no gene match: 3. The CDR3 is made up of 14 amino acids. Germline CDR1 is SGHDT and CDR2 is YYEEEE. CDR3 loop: CASSFGTGGGEQYF. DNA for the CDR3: TGTGCCAGCAGCTTTGGGACAGGGGGCGGCGAGCAGTACTTC.